Here is one T cell receptor beta chain with its context. This specimen belongs to a study of blood T cell repertoires in COVID-19. Study summary: Whether acute or convalescent, the COVID-19 samples came from the United States, Italy and Spain. T cells, B-cell-depleted T cells, or PBMCs provided the cDNA or gDNA that served as material.

Authors' processing steps: How many nucleated cells were present was estimated from reference gene primer amplification. Assay: immunoSEQ multiplex PCR; the TCRdb copy retains only in-frame clones and omits some. The DNA gave D and trimming, while V, J and clone size come from that table. The table lists fewer than 300,000 clones, approximately 82% of them singletons. The germline CDR1 and CDR2 sequences are MNHEY and SMNVEV (reference sequence). Unmatched junction bases numbered 10, after V lost 5 bases and J lost 8 bases. CDR3 length equals 16 residues. The sample comprised peripheral blood. The genes are TRBV27 and TRBJ1-6; 9 nucleotides align to TRBD1. This clonotype originated in a woman under 30 with acute or convalescent COVID-19. The DNA of the CDR3 is TGTGCCAGCAGTCGAAAAACAGGGGGCTGGGATTCACCCCTCCACTTT. This gives the protein CASSRKTGGWDSPLHF.